The 7 T cell receptor beta chains presented below share a single source sample, sequenced in a study of identifying expanded T cells in peripheral blood. Some clones are missing from TCRdb's copy, which holds only in-frame ones; the method was immunoSEQ multiplex PCR. The profile shows around 90,000 clones, around 88% of them singletons. Sequencing input: blood. These receptors were taken from a person aged 18 to 70 in good health.

This clone was counted only a few times. The CDR3 loop reads CASSTRTGSGNTIYF. In DNA form, the CDR3 reads TGTGCCAGCAGTACCCGGACAGGGTCAGGAAACACCATATATTTT. The rearrangement links TRBV28 to TRBJ1-3; 8 bases align to TRBD1. Germline V gene lookup returns CDR1 MDHEN and CDR2 SYDVKM. This CDR3 spans 15 amino acids. The V segment lost 5 bases and the J segment 4 bases; nucleotides outside the gene matches: 7. The whole variable domain, remainder taken from reference TRBV28 and TRBJ1-3, is DVKVTQSSRYLVKRTGEKVFLECVQDMDHENMFWYRQDPGLGLRLIYFSYDVKMKEKGDIPEGYSVSREKKERFSLILESASTNQTSMYLCASSTRTGSGNTIYFGEGSWLTVV.

In this sample, this clone turned up a few times. This chain joins TRBV6-1 and TRBJ2-4, with a tentative D call TRBD2 (7 bases). The CDR3 consists of 14 residues. Germline V gene data show CDR1 as MNHNS and CDR2 as SASEGT. V was shortened by 0 bases and J by 5 bases, with 8 bases between the two germline ends. CDR3 nucleotide sequence: TGTGCCAGCAGTGAAGCGGGGGGGCAAAACATTCAGTACTTC. The encoded protein is CASSEAGGQNIQYF.

V and J are TRBV4-1 and TRBJ2-7; 8 bases fit TRBD1. V was clipped by 5 bases and J by 4 bases; unmatched bases: 7. The CDR3 covers 14 residues. Looked up from germline, CDR1 is MGHRA and CDR2 is YSYEKL. The CDR3 reads CASSSRQGRYEQYF. CDR3 sequence (DNA): TGCGCCAGCAGCTCTCGACAGGGGAGGTACGAGCAGTACTTC.

The rearrangement links TRBV9 to TRBJ2-1; D possibly corresponds to TRBD1 (5 bases). The CDR3 loop spans 13 amino acids. Trimming removed 4 bases from V and 9 bases from J, with 14 bases in between. The germline gives CDR1 SGDLS, CDR2 YYNGEE. The CDR3 coding sequence is TGTGCCAGCAGCCAAGGGGTCGGCCTTGAGCAGTTCTTC. Protein sequence: CASSQGVGLEQFF.

V usage is TRBV4-1 and J usage is TRBJ2-6; D call uncertain. The ends were cut back, 0 bases at V and 4 bases at J, with 7 bases in the middle. CDR3 length: 15 amino acids. The germline V gene encodes CDR1 MGHRA and CDR2 YSYEKL. The CDR3 DNA reads TGCGCCAGCAGCCAAGATGGTGGGGGGGCCAACGTCCTGACTTTC. Its translation is CASSQDGGGANVLTF.

This CDR3 is CASSDPKTGLLSYEQYF. CDR3 DNA: TGTGCCAGCAGTGATCCGAAGACAGGTCTCCTTTCCTACGAGCAGTACTTC. The chain combines TRBV2 with TRBJ2-7; D is perhaps TRBD1 (6 bases). Trimming pared 3 bases from V and 1 base from J, leaving 19 bases between. Germline CDR1 and CDR2: SNHLY and FYNNEI. The CDR3 totals 17 residues.

This rearrangement joins TRBV28 to TRBJ2-1, with TRBD2 matching 13 bases. Trimming cost V 3 bases and J 8 bases; bases outside gene matches: 7. CDR1 and CDR2 (germline): MDHEN, SYDVKM. The CDR3 runs to 16 residues. CDR3 amino acids: CASSFSGTSGIDEQFF. CDR3 DNA: TGTGCCAGCAGTTTCTCCGGGACTAGCGGGATAGATGAGCAGTTCTTC.